This T cell receptor gamma chain was observed in a study of human gamma delta and Vdelta1 T cells. Study findings and constraints: Polyclonal Delta One T cells reportedly showed broad cytotoxic targeting of acute myeloid leukemia.

CDR1 is EGSNGY, CDR2 YDSYNSKV, per germline. The length of the CDR3 is 11 residues. V lost 2 bases, J lost 5 bases, and 0 bases stayed unmatched. TCRdb repeated clone calling on the PCR reads with CATT. The profile shows thousands of gamma-chain clones, over 15% of them singletons. Relative to its sample, this clone is medium-sized. Antigen: not known. The sequence came from a human donor in good health. Input material: Vdelta1 gamma-delta T cells from blood grown in culture (DOT cells). The chain joins TRGV2 to TRGJ1 or TRGJ2. CDR3 nucleotide sequence: TGTGCCACCTGGGACGATTATAAGAAACTCTTT. Translation gives CATWDDYKKLF.